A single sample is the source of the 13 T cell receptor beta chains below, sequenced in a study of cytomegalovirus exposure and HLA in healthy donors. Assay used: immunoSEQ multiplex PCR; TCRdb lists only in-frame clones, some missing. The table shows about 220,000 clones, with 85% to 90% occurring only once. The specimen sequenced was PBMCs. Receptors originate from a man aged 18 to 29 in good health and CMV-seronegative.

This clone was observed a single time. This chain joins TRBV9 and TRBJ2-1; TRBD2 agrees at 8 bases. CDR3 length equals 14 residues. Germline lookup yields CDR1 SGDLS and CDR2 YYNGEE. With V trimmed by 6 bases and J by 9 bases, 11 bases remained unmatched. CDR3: CASTPGGSSGEQFF. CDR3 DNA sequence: TGTGCCAGCACCCCGGGGGGGTCATCCGGTGAGCAGTTCTTC.

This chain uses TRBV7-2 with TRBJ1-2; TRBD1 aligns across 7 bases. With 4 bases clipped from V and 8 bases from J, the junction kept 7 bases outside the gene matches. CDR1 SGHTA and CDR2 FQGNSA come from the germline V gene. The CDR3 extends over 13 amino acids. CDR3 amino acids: CASSSDRESGYTF. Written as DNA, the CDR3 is TGTGCCAGCAGCTCCGACAGGGAGAGCGGCTACACCTTC.

DNA of the CDR3: TGTGCCAGCAGCCTGTACATTACAGGGCAGGTCAATCAGCCCCAGCATTTT. It is translated as CASSLYITGQVNQPQHF. V gene TRBV7-8 combines with J gene TRBJ1-5, with D maybe TRBD1 (6 bases). CDR3 length: 17 residues. Germline V gene data show CDR1 as SGHVS and CDR2 as FQNEAQ. Trimming cost V 5 bases and J 3 bases, with 20 bases left between them.

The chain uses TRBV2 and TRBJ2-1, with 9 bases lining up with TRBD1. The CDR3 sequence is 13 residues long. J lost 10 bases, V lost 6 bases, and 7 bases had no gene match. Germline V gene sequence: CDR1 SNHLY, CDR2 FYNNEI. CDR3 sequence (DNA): TGTGCCAGCAGGGGACAGGGATTAGAAGAGCAGTTCTTC. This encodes CASRGQGLEEQFF.

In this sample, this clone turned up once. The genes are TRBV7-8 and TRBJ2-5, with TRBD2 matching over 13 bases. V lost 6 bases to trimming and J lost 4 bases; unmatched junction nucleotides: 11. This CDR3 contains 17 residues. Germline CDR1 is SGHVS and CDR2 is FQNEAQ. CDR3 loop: CASRGRGLAGVSETQYF. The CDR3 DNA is TGTGCCAGCAGGGGGAGAGGACTAGCGGGAGTATCAGAGACCCAGTACTTC. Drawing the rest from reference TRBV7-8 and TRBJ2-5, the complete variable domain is GAGVSQSPRYKVAKRGQDVALRCDPISGHVSLFWYQQALGQGPEFLTYFQNEAQLDKSGLPSDRFFAERPEGSVSTLKIQRTQQEDSAVYLCASRGRGLAGVSETQYFGPGTRLLVL.

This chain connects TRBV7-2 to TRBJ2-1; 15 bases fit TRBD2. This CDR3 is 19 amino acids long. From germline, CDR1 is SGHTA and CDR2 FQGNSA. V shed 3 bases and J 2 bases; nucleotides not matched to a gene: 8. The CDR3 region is CASSFVGTSGGQTYNEQFF. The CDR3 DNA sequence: TGTGCCAGCAGCTTCGTTGGGACTAGCGGGGGGCAAACCTACAATGAGCAGTTCTTC.

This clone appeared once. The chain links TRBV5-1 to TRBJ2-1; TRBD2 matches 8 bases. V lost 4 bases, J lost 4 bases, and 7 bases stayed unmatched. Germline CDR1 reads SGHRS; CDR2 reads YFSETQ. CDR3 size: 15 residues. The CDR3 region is CASSASGGIYNEQFF. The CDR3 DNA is TGCGCCAGCAGCGCCAGCGGGGGCATTTACAATGAGCAGTTCTTC.

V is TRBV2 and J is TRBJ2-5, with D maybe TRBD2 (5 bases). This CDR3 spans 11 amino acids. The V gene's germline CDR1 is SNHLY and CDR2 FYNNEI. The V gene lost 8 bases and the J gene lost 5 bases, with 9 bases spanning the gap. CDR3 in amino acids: CASEGWETQYF. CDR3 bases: TGTGCCAGCGAGGGCTGGGAGACCCAGTACTTC.

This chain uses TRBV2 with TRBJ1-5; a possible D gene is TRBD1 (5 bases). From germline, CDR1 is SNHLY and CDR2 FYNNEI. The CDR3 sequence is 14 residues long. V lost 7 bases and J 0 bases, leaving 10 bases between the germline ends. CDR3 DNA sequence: TGTGCCAGCAACGGGGGGTATAGCAATCAGCCCCAGCATTTT. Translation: CASNGGYSNQPQHF.

The CDR3 DNA follows: TGTGCCAGCTCGCGGGGACAGACCGATATGAGCTACACCTTC. It specifies CASSRGQTDMSYTF. The rearrangement uses TRBV18 and TRBJ1-2; TRBD1 matches 7 bases. V was clipped by 6 bases and J by 9 bases; unmatched bases: 13. The CDR3 totals 14 residues. Germline CDR1 and CDR2: KGHSH and LQKENI.

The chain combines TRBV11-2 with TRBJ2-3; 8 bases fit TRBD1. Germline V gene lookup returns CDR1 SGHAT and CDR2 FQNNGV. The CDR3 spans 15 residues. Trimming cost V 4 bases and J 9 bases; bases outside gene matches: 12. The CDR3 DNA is TGTGCCAGCAGCTCGCTTCCGGGCAGGGGGCACACGCAGTATTTT. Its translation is CASSSLPGRGHTQYF.

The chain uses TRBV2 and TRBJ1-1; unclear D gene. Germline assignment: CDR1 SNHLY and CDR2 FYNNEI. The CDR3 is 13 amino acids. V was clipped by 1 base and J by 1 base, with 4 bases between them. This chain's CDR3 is CASSEDTNTEAFF. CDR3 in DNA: TGTGCCAGCAGTGAAGACACGAACACTGAAGCTTTCTTT.

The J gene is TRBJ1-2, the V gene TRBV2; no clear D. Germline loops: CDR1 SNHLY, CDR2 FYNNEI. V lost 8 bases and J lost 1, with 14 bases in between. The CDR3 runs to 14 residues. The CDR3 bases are TGTGCCAGCGTAGCGGGCCGCAATAACTATGGCTACACCTTC. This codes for CASVAGRNNYGYTF.